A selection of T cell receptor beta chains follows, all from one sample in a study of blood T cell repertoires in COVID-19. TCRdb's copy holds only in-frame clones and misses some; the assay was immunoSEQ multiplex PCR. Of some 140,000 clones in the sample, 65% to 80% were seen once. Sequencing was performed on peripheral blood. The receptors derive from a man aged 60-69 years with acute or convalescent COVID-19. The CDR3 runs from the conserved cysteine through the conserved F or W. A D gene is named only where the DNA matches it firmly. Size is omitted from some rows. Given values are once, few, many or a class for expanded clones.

CDR3nt: TGTGCCAGCTCACCCGGGACTCAGCGGGAGCTGTTTTTT
CDR3aa: CASSPGTQRELFF
d_gene: -
abundance: -
j_gene: TRBJ2-2
v_gene: TRBV18

CDR3nt: TGTGCCAGCAGTTTAGGTGGAACAGGACGTGTAGCTTTCTTT
CDR3aa: CASSLGGTGRVAFF
d_gene: -
abundance: -
j_gene: TRBJ1-1
v_gene: TRBV28

CDR3nt: TGTGCCAGCCAGACTAGCGGCACAGATACGCAGTATTTT
CDR3aa: CASQTSGTDTQYF
d_gene: TRBD2
abundance: once
j_gene: TRBJ2-3
v_gene: TRBV11-2

CDR3nt: TGTGCCAGCAGCTTAGATCTTCCCGGTCCCCTCGACTCCTACGAGCAGTACTTC
CDR3aa: CASSLDLPGPLDSYEQYF
d_gene: -
abundance: -
j_gene: TRBJ2-7
v_gene: TRBV7-2

CDR3nt: TGCGCCAGCAGCTTGAGTGGGGGCGATGAAAAACTGTTTTTT
CDR3aa: CASSLSGGDEKLFF
d_gene: -
abundance: -
j_gene: TRBJ1-4
v_gene: TRBV5-1

CDR3nt: TGCGCCAGCAGCATAGGGACAGCAACCCAAACAAACTATGGCTACACCTTC
CDR3aa: CASSIGTATQTNYGYTF
d_gene: TRBD1
abundance: -
j_gene: TRBJ1-2
v_gene: TRBV5-1

CDR3nt: TGTGCCAGCAGCGGGGGAGGGAAACTCCAAGAAAAACTGTTTTTT
CDR3aa: CASSGGGKLQEKLFF
d_gene: -
abundance: -
j_gene: TRBJ1-4
v_gene: TRBV5-6

CDR3nt: TGTGCCAGTAGTACGGCGGTACTCGGGGACAATGAGCAGTTCTTC
CDR3aa: CASSTAVLGDNEQFF
d_gene: -
abundance: -
j_gene: TRBJ2-1
v_gene: TRBV19

CDR3nt: TGCGCCAGCAGCCAAGTTCCCGGGACAGGGGCTTTCGGCTACACCTTC
CDR3aa: CASSQVPGTGAFGYTF
d_gene: TRBD1
abundance: -
j_gene: TRBJ1-2
v_gene: TRBV4-3

CDR3nt: TGCGCCAGCAGCCCGGGGACTAGCGCGCTCTCTGGGGCCAACGTCCTGACTTTC
CDR3aa: CASSPGTSALSGANVLTF
d_gene: TRBD2
abundance: -
j_gene: TRBJ2-6
v_gene: TRBV5-1

CDR3nt: TGTGCCAGTAGTAGGGTTTGGGACAGTAGGCAGCCCCAGCATTTT
CDR3aa: CASSRVWDSRQPQHF
d_gene: TRBD1
abundance: few
j_gene: TRBJ1-5
v_gene: TRBV19

CDR3nt: TGTGCCAGCAGTTTCGGGGGAGTACGATACGAGCAGTACTTC
CDR3aa: CASSFGGVRYEQYF
d_gene: -
abundance: -
j_gene: TRBJ2-7
v_gene: TRBV28

CDR3nt: TGTGCCAGCAGACCAGGGGGAGCAGACACAGATACGCAGTATTTT
CDR3aa: CASRPGGADTDTQYF
d_gene: TRBD1
abundance: -
j_gene: TRBJ2-3
v_gene: TRBV3-1/TRBV3-2

CDR3nt: TGTGCCAGCAGCCAAGGTACCACCGGGGTGTCAGATACGCAGTATTTT
CDR3aa: CASSQGTTGVSDTQYF
d_gene: -
abundance: -
j_gene: TRBJ2-3
v_gene: TRBV4-2

CDR3nt: TGTGCCAGCAGCGGGGCCTATTTGTACACTGAAGCTTTCTTT
CDR3aa: CASSGAYLYTEAFF
d_gene: -
abundance: -
j_gene: TRBJ1-1
v_gene: TRBV5-6

CDR3nt: TGTGCCAGCTCACCAGAGACTCCCATGAACACTGAAGCTTTCTTT
CDR3aa: CASSPETPMNTEAFF
d_gene: -
abundance: -
j_gene: TRBJ1-1
v_gene: TRBV18

CDR3nt: TGTGCCAGCAGTTCCCCACAGGGGCGGGGTGAAAAACTGTTTTTT
CDR3aa: CASSSPQGRGEKLFF
d_gene: TRBD1
abundance: -
j_gene: TRBJ1-4
v_gene: TRBV28

CDR3nt: TGTGCCAGCAGCACCCCGGGGCAGGGGACACCCTACGAGCAGTACTTC
CDR3aa: CASSTPGQGTPYEQYF
d_gene: -
abundance: -
j_gene: TRBJ2-7
v_gene: TRBV6-6

CDR3nt: TGTGCCAGTACTCGGGGGGCAGATCTTAACTATGGCTACACCTTC
CDR3aa: CASTRGADLNYGYTF
d_gene: -
abundance: -
j_gene: TRBJ1-2
v_gene: TRBV19

CDR3nt: TGTGCCAGCAGCTTATTCGGAGGGAGTGGGACCGGGGAGTTGTTTTTT
CDR3aa: CASSLFGGSGTGELFF
d_gene: -
abundance: -
j_gene: TRBJ2-2
v_gene: TRBV7-3

CDR3nt: TGTGCCAGCAGTTTCGTGGACAACCATAGCAATCAGCCCCAGCATTTT
CDR3aa: CASSFVDNHSNQPQHF
d_gene: -
abundance: -
j_gene: TRBJ1-5
v_gene: TRBV28

CDR3nt: TGTGCCAGCAGTGAAGCGACGGGACAGGTAGACTATGGCTACACCTTC
CDR3aa: CASSEATGQVDYGYTF
d_gene: TRBD1
abundance: once
j_gene: TRBJ1-2
v_gene: TRBV6-1

CDR3nt: TGTGCCAGCAGCGAGTTTTCCCAGGGAGGTAATTCACCCCTCCACTTT
CDR3aa: CASSEFSQGGNSPLHF
d_gene: -
abundance: -
j_gene: TRBJ1-6
v_gene: TRBV9

CDR3nt: TGTGCCAGCAGTCTCACGACGAATGGAGGGGGAAACACCATATATTTT
CDR3aa: CASSLTTNGGGNTIYF
d_gene: -
abundance: -
j_gene: TRBJ1-3
v_gene: TRBV2

CDR3nt: TGTGCCACCAGTGATTCCTACAGAGAGACCCAGTACTTC
CDR3aa: CATSDSYRETQYF
d_gene: -
abundance: -
j_gene: TRBJ2-5
v_gene: TRBV24-1

CDR3nt: TGTGCCACCAGTGAGGCAGGCGTCCTCGGCAATCAGCCCCAGCATTTT
CDR3aa: CATSEAGVLGNQPQHF
d_gene: -
abundance: once
j_gene: TRBJ1-5
v_gene: TRBV24-1

CDR3nt: TGTGCCAGCAGCCAGGGGACGGGAAACTACGAGCAGTACTTC
CDR3aa: CASSQGTGNYEQYF
d_gene: -
abundance: -
j_gene: TRBJ2-7
v_gene: TRBV5-4

CDR3nt: TGTGCCAGCAGCCCTCGGGAGGGGCGAAGGGTGGGTAGTGCTTTCTTT
CDR3aa: CASSPREGRRVGSAFF
d_gene: -
abundance: -
j_gene: TRBJ1-1
v_gene: TRBV7-9

CDR3nt: TGTGCCAGCAGTTTTGCCGGGGTTGACGCCACTGAAGCTTTCTTT
CDR3aa: CASSFAGVDATEAFF
d_gene: -
abundance: few
j_gene: TRBJ1-1
v_gene: TRBV28

CDR3nt: TGTGCCAGCATAGACACCGACAGGGGCGATAGCTTT
CDR3aa: CASIDTDRGDSF
d_gene: TRBD1
abundance: -
j_gene: TRBJ1-1
v_gene: TRBV6-5

CDR3nt: TGCGCCAGCAGCTTGTCAGAGCAAGCTAGAAACTATGGCTACACCTTC
CDR3aa: CASSLSEQARNYGYTF
d_gene: -
abundance: -
j_gene: TRBJ1-2
v_gene: TRBV5-1

CDR3nt: TGTGCCAGCAGCCTAAGGACAGTCCCGGTTTTCGGAAACACCATATATTTT
CDR3aa: CASSLRTVPVFGNTIYF
d_gene: -
abundance: once
j_gene: TRBJ1-3
v_gene: TRBV14

CDR3nt: TGTGCCAGCAGCCAGCTTCCGGGACTAGCGGGAGTTGAGCAGTTCTTC
CDR3aa: CASSQLPGLAGVEQFF
d_gene: TRBD2
abundance: -
j_gene: TRBJ2-1
v_gene: TRBV11-2

CDR3nt: TGTGCCAGCAGTTCACAGGGGCCTAGGGACGAGCAGTACTTC
CDR3aa: CASSSQGPRDEQYF
d_gene: TRBD1
abundance: -
j_gene: TRBJ2-7
v_gene: TRBV2

CDR3nt: TGTGCCATCAGTGAATCCGCCCCTCGGCTAGCCAAAGTTGAGCAGTTCTTC
CDR3aa: CAISESAPRLAKVEQFF
d_gene: -
abundance: -
j_gene: TRBJ2-1
v_gene: TRBV10-3

CDR3nt: TGTGCCAGCAGTCCGAGAAAAGGGGGGGGTCGCACAGATACGCAGTATTTT
CDR3aa: CASSPRKGGGRTDTQYF
d_gene: -
abundance: -
j_gene: TRBJ2-3
v_gene: TRBV28

CDR3nt: TGTGCCAGCAGCTTGGTCGGGGTCAATGAGCAGTTCTTC
CDR3aa: CASSLVGVNEQFF
d_gene: -
abundance: -
j_gene: TRBJ2-1
v_gene: TRBV7-9

CDR3nt: TGTGCCAGCAGTTTTTTACAGGGGAACACCGGGGAGCTGTTTTTT
CDR3aa: CASSFLQGNTGELFF
d_gene: -
abundance: -
j_gene: TRBJ2-2
v_gene: TRBV28

CDR3nt: TGCGCCAGCAGTCGCGACAGTGAGCAGTTCTTC
CDR3aa: CASSRDSEQFF
d_gene: -
abundance: -
j_gene: TRBJ2-1
v_gene: TRBV10-2

CDR3nt: TGCGCCAGCAGCTGGAGCTTGCAGGGCCCCTACAATGAGCAGTTCTTC
CDR3aa: CASSWSLQGPYNEQFF
d_gene: -
abundance: -
j_gene: TRBJ2-1
v_gene: TRBV5-1